This entry is about one T cell receptor (beta chain). Its antigen is currently unknown. This sample was taken from a study of T cells in localized non-small cell lung cancer. Study outcomes and limitations: Greater blood T cell density accompanied longer overall survival. In adjacent lung, a median around 55 of the top 100 tumor clones were found. The greatest T cell clonality was found in uninvolved adjacent lung (higher than in tumor).

The germline V gene encodes CDR1 MNHEY and CDR2 SMNVEV (reference sequence). With 6 bases removed from V and 4 bases from J, the gap between germline ends came to 16 bases. This CDR3 has 15 amino acids. Only in-frame clones appear in the TCRdb table, and some are missing; sequencing was by immunoSEQ multiplex PCR. Here the sample spans approximately 83,000 clones, approximately 90% being singletons. The V gene is TRBV27, the J gene TRBJ2-1; tentatively, D is TRBD1 or TRBD2 (5 bases each). This TCR derives from a woman aged 35 to 70 with stage II squamous cell lung carcinoma. The material was PBMCs, obtained before any cancer treatment. The CDR3 is CASRKPGRSYNEQFF. The CDR3 DNA reads TGTGCCAGCAGAAAACCGGGACGGTCATACAATGAGCAGTTCTTC.